This entry features one TCR beta chain sequence. Its specificity is not known. These data originate in a study of cytomegalovirus exposure and HLA in healthy donors. Broader study findings: CMV serostatus was the only recorded immune exposure for donors. Later, an analysis showed that TCR beta chains associated with HLA were more clonally expanded than others that were equally common.

As for the donors, each was a healthy bone marrow donor. Unrecorded immune exposures were likely, despite nominal health at sampling. Primers included in the PCR were 60 Vbeta and 13 Jbeta primers. Assay: immunoSEQ multiplex PCR; the TCRdb copy retains only in-frame clones and omits some. The sample carries about 130,000 clones, approximately 80% recorded once. Germline V gene sequence: CDR1 PRHDT, CDR2 FYEKMQ (reference sequence). CDR3 size: 16 residues. V lost 5 bases and J lost 2; bases outside the gene matches: 5. This chain links TRBV13 with TRBJ1-6; 8 bases match TRBD1. The source of this sequence is a man in his fifties or sixties in good health and CMV-seronegative. Sequencing input: PBMCs. The CDR3 sequence is CASSEGQAAYNSPLHF. DNA for the CDR3: TGTGCCAGCAGCGAGGGACAGGCAGCCTATAATTCACCCCTCCACTTT.